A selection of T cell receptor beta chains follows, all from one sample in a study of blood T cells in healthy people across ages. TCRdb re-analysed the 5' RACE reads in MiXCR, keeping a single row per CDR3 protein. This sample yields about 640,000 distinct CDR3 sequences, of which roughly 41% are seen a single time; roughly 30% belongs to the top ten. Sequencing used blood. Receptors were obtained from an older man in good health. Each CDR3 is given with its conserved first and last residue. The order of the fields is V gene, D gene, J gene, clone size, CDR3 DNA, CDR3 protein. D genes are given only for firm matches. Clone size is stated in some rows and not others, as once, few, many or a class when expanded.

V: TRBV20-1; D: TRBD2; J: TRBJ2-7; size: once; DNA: TGCAGTGCTAGAGGGCGAGTGGCGGGACTATACCCCAACGAGCAGTACTTC; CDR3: CSARGRVAGLYPNEQYF
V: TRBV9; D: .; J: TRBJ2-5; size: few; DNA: TGTGCCAGCAGCGTAGGGGAGCGGGTGGCGCCCCAAGAGACCCAGTACTTC; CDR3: CASSVGERVAPQETQYF
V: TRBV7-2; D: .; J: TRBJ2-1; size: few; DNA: TGTGCCAGCAGCTTAGTAGAGGATGAGCAGTTCTTC; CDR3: CASSLVEDEQFF
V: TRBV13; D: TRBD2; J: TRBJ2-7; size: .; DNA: TGTGCCAGCAGCTCCACGATACCCGGACTAGCGGGAGAGAGGGTCTCCTACGAGCAGTACTTC; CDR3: CASSSTIPGLAGERVSYEQYF
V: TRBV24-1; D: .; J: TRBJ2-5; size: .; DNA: TGTGCCACCAGTGATCGAGACAGCGCCGAGACCCAGTACTTC; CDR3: CATSDRDSAETQYF
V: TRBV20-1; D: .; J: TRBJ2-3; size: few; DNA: TGCAGTGCTGACCCCTCAGGCCCCGATACGCAGTATTTT; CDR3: CSADPSGPDTQYF
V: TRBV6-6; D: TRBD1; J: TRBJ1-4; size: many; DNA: TGTGCCAGCAGTTCCAACCCGTCGGACAGGCGTAATGAAAAACTGTTTTTT; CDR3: CASSSNPSDRRNEKLFF
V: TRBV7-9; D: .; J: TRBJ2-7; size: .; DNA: TGTGCCAGCAGCCCAGAGGGGCCAAAGACTAGTTCCTACGAGCAGTACTTC; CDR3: CASSPEGPKTSSYEQYF
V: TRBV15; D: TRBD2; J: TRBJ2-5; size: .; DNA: TGTGCCACCAGCAGATCCTCTAGCGGGAGTTTAGAGACCCAGTACTTC; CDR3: CATSRSSSGSLETQYF
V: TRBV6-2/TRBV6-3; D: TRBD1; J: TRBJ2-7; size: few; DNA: TGTGCCAGCAGTTACGGGACAGCGATGCCCGTGGAGCAGTACTTC; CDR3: CASSYGTAMPVEQYF
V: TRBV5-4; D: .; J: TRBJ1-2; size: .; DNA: TGTGCCAGCAGCTACGACAGGCTTTCTAACTATGGCTACACCTTC; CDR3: CASSYDRLSNYGYTF
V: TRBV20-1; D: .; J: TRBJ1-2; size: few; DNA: TGCAGTGCTCCGGGAGGGGGGGATGGCTACACCTTC; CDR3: CSAPGGGDGYTF
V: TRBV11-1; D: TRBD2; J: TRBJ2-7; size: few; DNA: TGTGCCAGCTCACTAGCGGGAGTGGATGAGCAGTACTTC; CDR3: CASSLAGVDEQYF
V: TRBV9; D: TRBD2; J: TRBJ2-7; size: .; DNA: TGTGCCAGCAGCCCTCGAGCGGGGGCCTCCTACGAGCAGTACTTC; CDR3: CASSPRAGASYEQYF
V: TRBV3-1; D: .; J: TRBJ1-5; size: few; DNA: TGTGCCAGCAGCCAAGATCTGGGCAACAATCAGCCCCAGCATTTT; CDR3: CASSQDLGNNQPQHF
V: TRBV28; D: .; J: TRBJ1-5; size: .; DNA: TGTGCCAGCGGTTTAGTCCGGGTCTTCCAGCCCCAGCATTTT; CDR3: CASGLVRVFQPQHF
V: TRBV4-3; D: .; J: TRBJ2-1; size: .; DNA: TGCGCCAGCAGCCAATTAACGTCCGGCAGCTCCTACAATGAGCAGTTCTTC; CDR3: CASSQLTSGSSYNEQFF
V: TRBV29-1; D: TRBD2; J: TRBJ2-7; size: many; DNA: TGCAGCGTTGTTTTCGCCCGAGTAGCGGGGGGCGAGCAGTACTTC; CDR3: CSVVFARVAGGEQYF
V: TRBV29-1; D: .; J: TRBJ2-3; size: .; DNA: TGCAGCGCCCAGGCCCCCGGGGGCGCAGATACGCAGTATTTT; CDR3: CSAQAPGGADTQYF
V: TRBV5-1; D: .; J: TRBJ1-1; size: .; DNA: TGCGCCAGCAGCGCGAACGGGGCCACTGAAGCTTTCTTT; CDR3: CASSANGATEAFF
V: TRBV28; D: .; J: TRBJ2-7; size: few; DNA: TGTGCCAGCAGCCCAACGGGGGGCGCAGGGTACAATGAGCAGTACTTC; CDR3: CASSPTGGAGYNEQYF
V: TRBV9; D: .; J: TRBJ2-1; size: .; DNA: TGTGCCAGCAGCCCCCTTATGGGATCCTACAATGAGCAGTTCTTC; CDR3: CASSPLMGSYNEQFF
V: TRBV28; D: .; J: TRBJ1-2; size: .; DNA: TGTGCCAGCAGGATACAGGGTCGGGGCTATGGCTACACCTTC; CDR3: CASRIQGRGYGYTF
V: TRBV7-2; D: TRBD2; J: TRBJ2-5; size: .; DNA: TGTGCCAGCAGCTCTCGGACTAGCGGGTCCCGAGAGACCCAGTACTTC; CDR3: CASSSRTSGSRETQYF
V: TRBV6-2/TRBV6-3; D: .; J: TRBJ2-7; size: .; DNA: TGTGCCAGCAGTCGACAGGAACGCTACGAGCAGTACTTC; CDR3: CASSRQERYEQYF
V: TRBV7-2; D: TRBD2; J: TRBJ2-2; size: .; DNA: TGTGCCAGCAGGGGCGGACTAGCGGGGGGCACCGGGGAGCTGTTTTTT; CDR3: CASRGGLAGGTGELFF
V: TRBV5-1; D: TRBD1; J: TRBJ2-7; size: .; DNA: TGCGCCAGCAGCCGGGCCGGGACAGGGGTTTTCGAGCAGTACTTC; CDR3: CASSRAGTGVFEQYF
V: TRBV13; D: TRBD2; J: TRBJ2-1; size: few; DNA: TGTGCCAGCAGCTTTACCCCGAGCGGGAGGAACTACAATGAGCAGTTCTTC; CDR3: CASSFTPSGRNYNEQFF
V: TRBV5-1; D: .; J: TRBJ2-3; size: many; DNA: TGCGCCAGCAGCCCCATGGGGGCGGATACGCAGTATTTT; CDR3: CASSPMGADTQYF
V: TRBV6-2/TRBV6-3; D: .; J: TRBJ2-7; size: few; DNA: TGTGCCAGCAGCTCGGACCGAGGCCCGCCCCCTACCTACGAGCAGTACTTC; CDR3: CASSSDRGPPPTYEQYF
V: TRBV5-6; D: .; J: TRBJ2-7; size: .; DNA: TGTGCCAGCAGCTTGGTTGGTGGGGGCACAAACGAGCAGTACTTC; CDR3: CASSLVGGGTNEQYF
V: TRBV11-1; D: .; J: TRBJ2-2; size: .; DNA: TGTGCCAGTAACGAGCCAAGGGAGAACACCGGGGAGCTGTTTTTT; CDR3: CASNEPRENTGELFF
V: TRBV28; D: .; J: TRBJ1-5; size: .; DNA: TGTGCCAGTGAAACGACAGGAAAGGTCGGGCAGCCCCAGCATTTT; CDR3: CASETTGKVGQPQHF
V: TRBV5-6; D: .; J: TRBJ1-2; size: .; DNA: TGTGCCAGCAGACTCAAGGACGGAGCTAACTATGGCTACACCTTC; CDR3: CASRLKDGANYGYTF
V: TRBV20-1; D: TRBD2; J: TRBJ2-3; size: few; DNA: TGCAGTGCCCCCACAGGCCGGACTAGCGGCACAGATACGCAGTATTTT; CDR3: CSAPTGRTSGTDTQYF
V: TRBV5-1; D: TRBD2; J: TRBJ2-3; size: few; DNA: TGCGCCAGCAGCTTGGATCCAGCGGGGCGCACAGATACGCAGTATTTT; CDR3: CASSLDPAGRTDTQYF
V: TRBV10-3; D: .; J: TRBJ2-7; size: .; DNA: TGTGCCATCCGTCAGGCCGCACAAGAGACCCGGTACTTC; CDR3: CAIRQAAQETRYF
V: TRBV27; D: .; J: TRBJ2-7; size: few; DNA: TGTGCCAGCAGTTCTCCGATAAGCTCCTACGAGCAGTACTTC; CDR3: CASSSPISSYEQYF
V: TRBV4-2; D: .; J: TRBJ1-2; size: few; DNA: TGTGCCAGCAGCCATCTCGGGAGGGCTTATGGCTACACCTTC; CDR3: CASSHLGRAYGYTF
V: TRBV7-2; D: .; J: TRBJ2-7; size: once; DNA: TGTGCCAGCTTAAGGGGGGGGAGCTCCTACGAGCAGTACTTC; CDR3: CASLRGGSSYEQYF
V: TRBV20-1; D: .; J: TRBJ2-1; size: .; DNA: TGCAGTGCTCCGAAGCAGGGTAGGGTTGAGCAGTTCTTC; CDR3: CSAPKQGRVEQFF
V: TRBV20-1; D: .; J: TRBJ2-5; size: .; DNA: TGCAGTTCACTGCCGGCCTGTGGAGCGGACCAAGAGACCCAGTACTTC; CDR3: CSSLPACGADQETQYF
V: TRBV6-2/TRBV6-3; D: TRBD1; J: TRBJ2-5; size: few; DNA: TGTGCCAGCCTCGGAGCCAGGGGGCTTGAGACCCAGTACTTC; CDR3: CASLGARGLETQYF
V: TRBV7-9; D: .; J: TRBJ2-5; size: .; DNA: TGTGCCAGCAGCGCCTTGGACACTGCGTACTTC; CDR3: CASSALDTAYF
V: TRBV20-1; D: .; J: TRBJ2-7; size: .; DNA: TGCAGTGCTAGAGCGACTCCACCTGGCGAGCAGTACTTC; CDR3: CSARATPPGEQYF
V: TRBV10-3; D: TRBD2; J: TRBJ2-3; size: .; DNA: TGTGCCATCAGTGAGTCGACCGGGGGGAGGCAAAGCACAGATACGCAGTATTTT; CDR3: CAISESTGGRQSTDTQYF
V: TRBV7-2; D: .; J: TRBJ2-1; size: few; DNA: TGTGCCAGCAGTTCTAGGGTCAACAATGAGCAGTTCTTC; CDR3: CASSSRVNNEQFF
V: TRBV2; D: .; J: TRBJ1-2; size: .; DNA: TGTGCCAGCAGTGTGTCCCGAGCCGGGACAACTAACTATGGCTACACCTTC; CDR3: CASSVSRAGTTNYGYTF
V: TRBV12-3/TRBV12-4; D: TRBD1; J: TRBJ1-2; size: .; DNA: TGTGCCAGCAGCCCGGACAGGGTTGTAGGCTACACCTTC; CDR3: CASSPDRVVGYTF
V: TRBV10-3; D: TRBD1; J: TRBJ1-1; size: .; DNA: TGTGCCATCCGGGACAGGGGGCTGAACACTGAAGCTTTCTTT; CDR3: CAIRDRGLNTEAFF
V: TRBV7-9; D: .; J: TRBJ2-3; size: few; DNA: TGTGGTCTGGCAGGAAGCAACTCTAGCACAGATACGCAGTATTTT; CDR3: CGLAGSNSSTDTQYF
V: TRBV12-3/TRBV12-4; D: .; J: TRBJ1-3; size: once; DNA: TGTGCCAGCAGTTTGCACGGTGACTCTGGAAACACCATATATTTT; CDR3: CASSLHGDSGNTIYF
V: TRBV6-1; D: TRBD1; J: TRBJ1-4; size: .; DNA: TGTGCCAGCAGTGAAGAACAGGGGGGGAATGAAAAACTGTTTTTT; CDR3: CASSEEQGGNEKLFF
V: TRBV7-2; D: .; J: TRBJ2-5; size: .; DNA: TGTGCCAGCAGCTCCCTAAGTATGGGGTGGGAGACCCAGTACTTC; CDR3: CASSSLSMGWETQYF
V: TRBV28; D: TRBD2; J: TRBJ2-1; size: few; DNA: TGTGCCAGCAGTCCATTACTAGCGGGAGGAGGCGGCTATAATGAGCAGTTCTTC; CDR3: CASSPLLAGGGGYNEQFF
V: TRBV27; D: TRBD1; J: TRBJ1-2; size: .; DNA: TGTGCCAGCAGTCCCGGGGACAGGGGGACTGGCTACACCTTC; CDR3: CASSPGDRGTGYTF
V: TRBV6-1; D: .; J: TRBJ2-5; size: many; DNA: TGTGCCAGCAGTGAAGCCAAATTACTAGTTATCGAGACCCAGTACTTC; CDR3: CASSEAKLLVIETQYF
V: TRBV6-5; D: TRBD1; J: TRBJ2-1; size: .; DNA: TGTGCCAGCAGTTTTCGAGGGGGCAAGCAGTTCTTC; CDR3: CASSFRGGKQFF
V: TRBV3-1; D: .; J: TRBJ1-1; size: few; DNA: TGTGCCAGCAGCCAAGATGCGCAGGGGAGGGCGAACACTGAAGCTTTCTTT; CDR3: CASSQDAQGRANTEAFF